This record looks at one TCR beta chain sequence and its context. Its antigen remains undetermined. The sample holds no much larger clone one base away, and base qualities are not on file. The CDR3 regions of human TCRbeta chains were analyzed by immunosequencing. The authors' analysis ran thus. TCRs in the repertoires were compared against a reference library of SARS-CoV-2-specific TCRs that had been generated with the MIRA antigen-specificity platform. Breadth was defined as the fraction of unique TCRs that were SARS-CoV-2-associated, and depth was defined as the fraction of total T cells that were SARS-CoV-2-associated. Each spike-specific TCR was assigned to its reactive spike region and to a CD4 or CD8 class using the MIRA data. Log10-transformed breadth and depth values were compared by one-way ANOVA with Sidak's multiple comparisons tests. As stored in TCRdb, this immuneACCESS dataset retains in-frame rearrangements with V and J assigned. A fraction of the clones does not appear; measured against another copy, unresolved V genes explain less than half of the discrepancy, and the remainder lacks a known reason. V, J and clone size are those of that table, while D and trimming were read from the DNA. Present in this sample are some 120,000 clones, about 89% of which were seen just once. The ten biggest clones cover 25% to 35% of the sample.

This specimen comes from a study of T cell responses to AZD1222 COVID-19 vaccine (TCRdb year 2021). In the study overall: AZD1222 recipients given second doses at about 4 weeks or at about 12 weeks were pooled, since spike-specific TCR depth and breadth were not found to differ between the two schedules. Enrollment into the trials was organized by age into subgroups of 18-55, 56-69 and 70-plus years, and those subgroups contained approximately 150, 30 and 60 TCR-sequenced participants, respectively. A total of 233 trial participants underwent TCR sequencing, of whom around 200 received two doses of AZD1222 and some 25 received two doses of the MenACWY control vaccine. On the study overall, not on this receptor specifically: Participants were mostly white British, with more females than males. The authors suggested clonal diversity may have been underestimated. Conclusions about previously exposed vaccinees are limited, since just 6 or 7 AZD1222 recipients were seropositive for SARS-CoV-2 at baseline. The 56-69-year group was small, and its depth increase did not reach significance, likely because of low power. Reportedly, almost half of the unique spike-specific TCRs recognized epitopes lying outside the regions that are mutated in the B.1.351 and B.1.1.7 variants. The vaccine-associated CD4 TCRs covered the entire spike protein, and the dominant responses fell in regions 160-218 and 743-854. Spike-specific TCR breadth and depth rose significantly after two AZD1222 doses compared with day 0 and with MenACWY recipients. Because no samples from the day 14 peak response were available, repertoires could be characterized only after the peak T cell response.

Per the publication, the time point label means: baseline before first vaccination. Vaccinee samples were obtained from the UK trials COV001 and COV002, which included a single-blind randomized controlled phase 2/3 trial of AZD1222 (ChAdOx1 nCoV-19) in healthy adults. For TCRbeta chain sequencing, PBMC samples from trial participants were taken at day 0 and at day 28 after the second dose. The germline V gene supplies CDR1 SQVTM and CDR2 ANQGSEA. From the cysteine up to the phenylalanine, the CDR3 has a length of 13 residues. This entry keeps only the CDR3 DNA: 39 bases, framed from base 1. Here V drops 6 bases and J drops 3 bases, and the junction holds 7 bases not matched to any gene.

This receptor was obtained from an adult in good health. The chain was built from TRBV29-1 and TRBJ2-7; 8 central nucleotides agree with TRBD1. Sequenced material: peripheral blood, taken on day 0 of AZD1222 vaccination. Read as DNA, the sequence is TGCAGCGTCGATTCAGGGGGCGGCTACGAGCAGTACTTC. It translates to CSVDSGGGYEQYF.